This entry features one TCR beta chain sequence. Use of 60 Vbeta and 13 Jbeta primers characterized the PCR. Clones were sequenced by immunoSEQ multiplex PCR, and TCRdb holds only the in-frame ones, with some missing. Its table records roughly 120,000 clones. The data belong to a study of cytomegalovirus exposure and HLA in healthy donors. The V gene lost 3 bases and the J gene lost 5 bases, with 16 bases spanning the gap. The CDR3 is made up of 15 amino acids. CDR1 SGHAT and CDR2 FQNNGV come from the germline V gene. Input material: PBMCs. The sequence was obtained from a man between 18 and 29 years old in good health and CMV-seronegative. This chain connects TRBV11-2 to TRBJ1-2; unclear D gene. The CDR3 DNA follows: TGTGCCAGCAGCTTGGCGGCGTCCCGCACATATGGCTACACCTTC. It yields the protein CASSLAASRTYGYTF.